A single sample is the source of the 28 T cell receptor beta chains below, sequenced in a study of blood T cell repertoires in COVID-19. Repertoires were generated with immunoSEQ multiplex PCR, while TCRdb's copy carries only in-frame clones and drops some. Of over 150,000 clones listed, roughly 85% are singletons. Sequencing input: peripheral blood. The receptors originated from an elderly woman with active or convalescent COVID-19.

This clone was counted only a few times. The genes are TRBV7-9 and TRBJ1-1, with TRBD1 identical over 7 bases. CDR3 length equals 15 residues. V lost 1 base to trimming and J lost 3 bases; unmatched junction nucleotides: 5. CDR1 is SEHNR and CDR2 is FQNEAQ in the germline V gene (reference sequence). The CDR3 spells CASSLGQGMDTEAFF. The CDR3 DNA reads as TGTGCCAGCAGCTTAGGACAGGGCATGGACACTGAAGCTTTCTTT.

The chain recombines TRBV19 with TRBJ2-5; 11 bases agree with TRBD2. V shed 3 bases and J 5 bases; nucleotides not matched to a gene: 8. The CDR3 loop spans 16 amino acids. CDR1 LNHDA and CDR2 SQIVND come from the germline V gene (reference sequence). This chain's CDR3 is CASSIGTSGRGETQYF. The CDR3 coding sequence is TGTGCCAGTAGTATCGGCACTAGCGGGAGAGGGGAGACCCAGTACTTC. The variable domain in full, completed from reference TRBV19 and TRBJ2-5, reads DGGITQSPKYLFRKEGQNVTLSCEQNLNHDAMYWYRQDPGQGLRLIYYSQIVNDFQKGDIAEGYSVSREKKESFPLTVTSAQKNPTAFYLCASSIGTSGRGETQYFGPGTRLLVL.

This sequence joins TRBV2 and TRBJ2-7; 8 positions agree with TRBD1. After removal of 2 bases from V and 6 bases from J, the junction contained 9 bases not matched to a gene. CDR3 size: 15 residues. From germline, CDR1 is SNHLY and CDR2 FYNNEI. For the CDR3, the DNA is TGTGCCAGCAGTGAAAATGTGCAGGGGGCAGGCGAGCAGTACTTC. Its translation: CASSENVQGAGEQYF.

The chain is built from TRBV3-1 (or the pseudogene TRBV3-2) and TRBJ2-2, with D unclear. Trimming removed 6 bases at V and 5 bases at J, with 10 bases between. This CDR3 region has 13 residues. The germline gives CDR1 LGHDT, CDR2 YNNKEL (reference sequence). CDR3 amino acids: CASRKAQTGELFF. The CDR3 nucleotides are TGTGCCAGCAGGAAAGCACAGACCGGGGAGCTGTTTTTT.

This chain joins TRBV11-3 and TRBJ2-7; D is possibly TRBD1 (6 bases). The CDR3 has 15 residues. Trimming cost V 2 bases and J 2 bases, with 13 bases left between them. Germline V gene sequence: CDR1 SGHNT, CDR2 YENEEA. The chain's CDR3 is CASSLNPGQAYEQYF. CDR3 bases: TGTGCCAGCAGCTTAAACCCGGGACAAGCCTACGAGCAGTACTTC.

The chain employs TRBV28 and TRBJ2-3; unclear D gene. Germline V gene sequence: CDR1 MDHEN, CDR2 SYDVKM. V gave up 5 bases and J gave up 2 bases, with 11 bases separating them. The CDR3 loop spans 14 amino acids. CDR3 sequence: CASSLRRTTDTQYF. CDR3 DNA: TGTGCCAGCAGTCTCCGGAGAACCACAGATACGCAGTATTTT.

This chain links TRBV9 with TRBJ2-3; maybe TRBD2 (6 bases). V lost 0 bases, J lost 3 bases, and 14 bases lay in between. Germline V gene lookup returns CDR1 SGDLS and CDR2 YYNGEE. CDR3 length: 16 residues. The CDR3 nucleotides read TGTGCCAGCAGCGTAGAGTTCGGCGGGACGACAGATACGCAGTATTTT. It translates to CASSVEFGGTTDTQYF.

V gene TRBV28 combines with J gene TRBJ1-2, with 9 bases lining up with TRBD1. Trimming at V came to 3 bases and at J to 7 bases, leaving 12 bases not matched to a gene. The V gene's germline CDR1 is MDHEN and CDR2 SYDVKM. The CDR3 is 16 amino acids. CDR3 in amino acids: CASSFSLVGQGGGYTF. CDR3 DNA: TGTGCCAGCAGTTTCTCTCTCGTGGGACAGGGCGGTGGCTACACCTTC.

V gene TRBV7-9 combines with J gene TRBJ1-1; D unclear. V was cut by 1 base and J by 6 bases, with 9 bases left in between. The CDR3 spans 13 residues. CDR1 SEHNR and CDR2 FQNEAQ come from the germline V gene (reference sequence). The CDR3 nucleotides are TGTGCCAGCAGCTTAGATTTCGGGGCTGAAGCTTTCTTT. Its translation is CASSLDFGAEAFF.

In this sample, this clone turned up a few times. The chain carries TRBV29-1 and TRBJ1-5; 10 bases match TRBD1. V gave up 5 bases and J gave up 6 bases; unmatched junction bases: 1. CDR1 is SQVTM, CDR2 ANQGSEA, per germline. This CDR3 is built from 12 residues. Here the CDR3 DNA reads TGCAGCGTTCGGGACAGGGGTCAGCCCCAGCATTTT. It translates to CSVRDRGQPQHF.

V and J are TRBV7-3 and TRBJ1-2; D gene uncertain. Germline CDR1 reads SGHTA; CDR2 reads FQGTGA. CDR3 length: 12 amino acids. Trimming removed 6 bases at V and 8 bases at J, with 13 bases between. CDR3 amino acids: CASRSSLFGYTF. CDR3 DNA sequence: TGTGCCAGCAGATCAAGCCTATTCGGCTACACCTTC.

This clone was detected a few times. V and J are TRBV11-2 and TRBJ2-1; TRBD1 matches 10 bases. The CDR3 runs 16 residues. Germline V gene data show CDR1 as SGHAT and CDR2 as FQNNGV. J gave up 5 bases and V 5 bases, and 9 bases lay outside the gene matches. The CDR3 sequence: CASSAIGTGDNNEQFF. Written as DNA, the CDR3 is TGTGCCAGCAGCGCGATCGGGACAGGGGACAACAATGAGCAGTTCTTC.

The rearrangement joins TRBV2 to TRBJ1-5; D may be TRBD1 (5 bases). Trimming left V 6 bases short and J 7 bases short, with 13 bases between. Germline V gene data show CDR1 as SNHLY and CDR2 as FYNNEI. The CDR3 is made up of 13 amino acids. CDR3 coding DNA: TGTGCCAGCAGCGCCAGGGTTTTCCAGCCCCAGCATTTT. Amino acid sequence: CASSARVFQPQHF.

The chain joins TRBV5-1 to TRBJ1-2, with D possibly being TRBD1 (6 bases). The CDR3 runs to 15 residues. Trimming pared 5 bases from V and 3 bases from J, leaving 17 bases between. CDR1 and CDR2 from the germline V gene are SGHRS and YFSETQ. The CDR3 coding sequence is TGCGCCAGCAGTCACCCGGGGGAGGGGGACTATGGCTACACCTTC. Protein: CASSHPGEGDYGYTF.

CDR3 sequence: CASSPNGSGAFF. In DNA, the CDR3 is TGTGCCAGCTCACCCAACGGTTCGGGGGCTTTCTTT. The chain combines TRBV18 with TRBJ1-1, with D uncertain. The V end lost 3 bases, the J end lost 11 bases, and 13 bases lay between the germline ends. This CDR3 spans 12 amino acids. Germline CDR1 is KGHSH and CDR2 is LQKENI. The entire variable domain, with the rest obtained from reference TRBV18 and TRBJ1-1, is as follows: NAGVMQNPRHLVRRRGQEARLRCSPMKGHSHVYWYRQLPEEGLKFMVYLQKENIIDESGMPKERFSAEFPKEGPSILRIQQVVRGDSAAYFCASSPNGSGAFFGQGTRLTVV.

V and J are TRBV7-3 and TRBJ2-3, with 10 bases lining up with TRBD2. Per the germline V gene, CDR1 is SGHTA and CDR2 is FQGTGA. There are 16 residues in the CDR3. The V gene end was trimmed by 5 bases and the J gene end by 2 bases; junction bases not matched to a gene: 7. In nucleotides, the CDR3 is TGTGCCAGCAGCAGGTCTAGCGGGAGAAACACAGATACGCAGTATTTT. Its protein product is CASSRSSGRNTDTQYF. The full variable domain, with the rest looked up from reference TRBV7-3 and TRBJ2-3, is GAGVSQTPSNKVTEKGKYVELRCDPISGHTALYWYRQSLGQGPEFLIYFQGTGAADDSGLPNDRFFAVRPEGSVSTLKIQRTERGDSAVYLCASSRSSGRNTDTQYFGPGTRLTVL.

The chain joins TRBV10-3 to TRBJ2-2, with 10 bases fitting TRBD2. J was trimmed by 6 bases and V by 7 bases; bases with no gene match: 14. Germline loops: CDR1 ENHRY, CDR2 SYGVKD. This CDR3 region has 17 residues. The CDR3 DNA is TGTGCCATCACCGGGCGGGGAGGGACTAGCGTCGCCGGGGAGCTGTTTTTT. Translation gives CAITGRGGTSVAGELFF.

This chain uses TRBV30 with TRBJ1-5, with D unclear. CDR1 is GTSNPN and CDR2 is SVGIG in the germline V gene (reference sequence). This CDR3 has 13 amino acids. The V and J ends lost 2 bases and 4 bases respectively, with 9 bases between them. CDR3 loop: CAWSTMANQPQHF. The CDR3 DNA sequence: TGTGCCTGGAGTACTATGGCGAATCAGCCCCAGCATTTT. Full variable domain (rest looked up from reference TRBV30 and TRBJ1-5): SQTIHQWPATLVQPVGSPLSLECTVEGTSNPNLYWYRQAAGRGLQLLFYSVGIGQISSEVPQNLSASRPQDRQFILSSKKLLLSDSGFYLCAWSTMANQPQHFGDGTRLSIL.

This clone was detected only once. V and J are TRBV28 and TRBJ2-7, with D possibly matching TRBD2 (7 bases). V lost 8 bases and J 3 bases, leaving 20 bases between the germline ends. Germline CDR1 is MDHEN and CDR2 is SYDVKM. The CDR3 spans 15 residues. The CDR3 loop is CASLGGGNQFYEQYF. In DNA form, the CDR3 reads TGTGCCAGCCTAGGGGGGGGTAACCAATTCTACGAGCAGTACTTC.

The chain has TRBV21-1 and TRBJ2-3; TRBD1, the table's D call, lacks a check against the DNA. TRBV21-1 is a recognized pseudogene. The CDR3 is 12 residues long. This chain's CDR3 is CASSSNADTQYF. DNA for the CDR3: TGTGCCAGCAGCTCAAATGCAGATACGCAGTATTTT.

This clone was seen a few times. The CDR3, as DNA: TGCGCCAGCAGCTCTACAGGGAACTATGGCTACACCTTC. Translation: CASSSTGNYGYTF. This chain joins TRBV5-1 and TRBJ1-2, with D perhaps matching TRBD1 (6 bases). V lost 3 bases, J lost 2 bases, and 8 bases lay in between. CDR1 is SGHRS and CDR2 is YFSETQ in the germline V gene. This CDR3 region has 13 residues.

The chain couples TRBV5-4 to TRBJ1-1; 12 nucleotides agree with TRBD1. CDR1 is SGHNT and CDR2 is YYREEE in the germline V gene (reference sequence). This CDR3 comprises 15 residues. Trimming removed 0 bases from V and 7 bases from J; junction bases left unmatched: 4. Written as DNA, the CDR3 is TGTGCCAGCAGCTTGGGGGACAGGGGGCTCGGTGAAGCTTTCTTT. Its protein product is CASSLGDRGLGEAFF. The full variable domain, in which reference TRBV5-4 and TRBJ1-1 provide the parts outside the CDR3, is ETGVTQSPTHLIKTRGQQVTLRCSSQSGHNTVSWYQQALGQGPQFIFQYYREEENGRGNFPPRFSGLQFPNYSSELNVNALELDDSALYLCASSLGDRGLGEAFFGQGTRLTVV.

The V call is TRBV16, the J call TRBJ1-4; 8 bases align to TRBD1. The trim removed 3 bases at V and 8 bases at J, leaving 5 bases unmatched. The CDR3 is made up of 14 amino acids. Per germline, CDR1 KGHSY and CDR2 FQNENV. CDR3 sequence (DNA): TGTGCCAGCAGCCAGGGACAGGTACGGGAAAAACTGTTTTTT. This translates into CASSQGQVREKLFF.

The rearrangement joins TRBV5-1 to TRBJ1-1; TRBD1 matches 9 bases. The germline CDR1 and CDR2 sequences are SGHRS and YFSETQ. V shed 3 bases and J 5 bases; nucleotides not matched to a gene: 5. The CDR3 is 14 amino acids. The CDR3 bases are TGCGCCAGCAGCTCCCTGACAGGGGGGACTGAAGCTTTCTTT. Its protein product is CASSSLTGGTEAFF.

This chain connects TRBV6-5 to TRBJ2-1; 11 bases match TRBD2. V lost 6 bases, J lost 4 bases, and 5 bases stayed unmatched. Germline V CDR1 and CDR2: MNHEY, SVGAGI. This CDR3 is built from 15 residues. The CDR3 region has the DNA TGTGCCAGCAGGTCAACTAGCGGGAGTTACAATGAGCAGTTCTTC. Its translation: CASRSTSGSYNEQFF.

The chain couples TRBV7-9 to TRBJ1-1; D may be TRBD1 (5 bases). Trimming took off 3 bases at V and 3 bases at J, with 17 bases between the two ends. From germline, CDR1 is SEHNR and CDR2 FQNEAQ (reference sequence). CDR3 length: 16 residues. The CDR3 here is CASSFGRGVLDTEAFF. In DNA form, the CDR3 reads TGTGCCAGCAGCTTTGGAAGGGGCGTATTAGACACTGAAGCTTTCTTT.

This clone was recorded a few times. J is TRBJ2-1 and V is TRBV5-1; 10 bases fit TRBD2. Germline lookup yields CDR1 SGHRS and CDR2 YFSETQ. This CDR3 comprises 16 residues. After removal of 4 bases from V and 4 bases from J, the junction contained 8 bases not matched to a gene. The CDR3 loop reads CASSVWTSGTYNEQFF. The DNA for the CDR3 is TGCGCCAGCAGCGTGTGGACTAGCGGAACTTACAATGAGCAGTTCTTC.

The chain carries TRBV9 and TRBJ2-4; D is possibly TRBD2 (5 bases). The CDR3 extends over 13 amino acids. V lost 7 bases and J 5 bases, leaving 13 bases between the germline ends. Germline assignment: CDR1 SGDLS and CDR2 YYNGEE. Here the CDR3 reads CASAADGENIQYF. As DNA, the CDR3 is TGTGCCAGCGCTGCGGACGGGGAAAACATTCAGTACTTC.